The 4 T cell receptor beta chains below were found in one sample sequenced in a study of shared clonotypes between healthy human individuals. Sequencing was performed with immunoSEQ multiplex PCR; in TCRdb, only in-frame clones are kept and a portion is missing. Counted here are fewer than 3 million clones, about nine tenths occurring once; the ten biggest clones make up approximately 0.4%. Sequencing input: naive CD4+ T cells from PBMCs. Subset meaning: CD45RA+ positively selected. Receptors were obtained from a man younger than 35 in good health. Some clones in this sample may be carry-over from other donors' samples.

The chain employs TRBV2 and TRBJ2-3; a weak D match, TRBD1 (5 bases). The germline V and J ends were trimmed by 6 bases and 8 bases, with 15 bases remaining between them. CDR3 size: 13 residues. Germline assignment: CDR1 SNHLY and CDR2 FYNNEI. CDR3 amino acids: CASRIQDPGTQYF. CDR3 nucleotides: TGTGCCAGCAGGATACAGGACCCCGGTACGCAGTATTTT. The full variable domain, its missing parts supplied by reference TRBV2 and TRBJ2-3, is EPEVTQTPSHQVTQMGQEVILRCVPISNHLYFYWYRQILGQKVEFLVSFYNNEISEKSEIFDDQFSVERPDGSNFTLKIRSTKLEDSAMYFCASRIQDPGTQYFGPGTRLTVL.

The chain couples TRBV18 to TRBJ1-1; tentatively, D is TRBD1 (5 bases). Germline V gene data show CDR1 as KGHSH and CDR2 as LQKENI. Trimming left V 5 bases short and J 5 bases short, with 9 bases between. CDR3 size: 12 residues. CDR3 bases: TGTGCCAGCTCAGCGAGGGGAACTGAAGCTTTCTTT. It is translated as CASSARGTEAFF.

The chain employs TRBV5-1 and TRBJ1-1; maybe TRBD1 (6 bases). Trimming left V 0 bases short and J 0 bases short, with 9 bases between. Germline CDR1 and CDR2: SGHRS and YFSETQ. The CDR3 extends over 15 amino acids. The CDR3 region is CASSLGTALNTEAFF. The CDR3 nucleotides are TGCGCCAGCAGCTTGGGGACAGCACTGAACACTGAAGCTTTCTTT.

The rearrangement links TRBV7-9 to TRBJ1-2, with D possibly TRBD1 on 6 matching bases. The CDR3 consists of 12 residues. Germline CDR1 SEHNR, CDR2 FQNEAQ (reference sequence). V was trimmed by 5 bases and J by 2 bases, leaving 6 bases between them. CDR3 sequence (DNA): TGTGCCAGCAGCCAGGGGAACTATGGCTACACCTTC. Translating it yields CASSQGNYGYTF.